Listed here are 27 T cell receptor beta chains from one sample, sequenced in a study of cytomegalovirus exposure and HLA in healthy donors. The assay was immunoSEQ multiplex PCR, and TCRdb's table has in-frame clones only and misses some. The sample lists under 200,000 clones; 89% were seen once. Sequencing was done on a sample of PBMCs. All receptors come from a young woman in good health and CMV-seropositive.

The chain has TRBV4-2 and TRBJ1-1; maybe TRBD1 (5 bases). The CDR3 consists of 16 residues. CDR1 and CDR2 from the germline V gene are LGHNA and YNFKEQ. Trimming left V 0 bases short and J 9 bases short, with 20 bases between. The CDR3 bases are TGTGCCAGCAGCCAAGATCAAGGGACGGGGGGAATGCAAGCTTTCTTT. Residues: CASSQDQGTGGMQAFF.

This clone was found once. The V and J genes are TRBV5-6 and TRBJ2-7, with a tentative D call TRBD1 (6 bases). Germline values: CDR1 SGHDT, CDR2 YYEEEE. The CDR3 extends over 16 amino acids. Between the trimmed V and J ends, which lost 5 bases and 4 bases, there was a span of 22 bases. The CDR3 here is CASSFQGTLHFYEQYF. The DNA for the CDR3 is TGTGCCAGCAGTTTCCAAGGGACACTCCATTTTTACGAGCAGTACTTC. Supplemented by reference TRBV5-6 and TRBJ2-7, the full variable domain reads DAGVTQSPTHLIKTRGQQVTLRCSPKSGHDTVSWYQQALGQGPQFIFQYYEEEERQRGNFPDRFSGHQFPNYSSELNVNALLLGDSALYLCASSFQGTLHFYEQYFGPGTRLTVT.

A note on this clone: A junction boundary mismatches the germline segment, possibly from a read error. The chain couples TRBV7-8 to TRBJ1-1; 7 positions agree with TRBD1. Germline CDR1 reads SGHVS; CDR2 reads FQNEAQ. The CDR3 covers 12 residues. The CDR3 region has the DNA TGTGCCAGCAGCCTAGCTCGGGACAGAGCTTTCTTT. Residues: CASSLARDRAFF.

The chain combines TRBV6-1 with TRBJ2-2, with a possible D match to TRBD1 (6 bases). CDR3 length: 14 residues. V was trimmed by 5 bases and J by 6 bases, leaving 13 bases between them. Germline values: CDR1 MNHNS, CDR2 SASEGT. CDR3 loop: CASSTGLGAGELFF. As DNA, the CDR3 is TGTGCCAGCAGTACAGGGCTCGGGGCCGGGGAGCTGTTTTTT.

This clone showed up just once. V and J are TRBV4-2 and TRBJ2-2, with TRBD1 matching over 10 bases. The CDR3 has 16 residues. V lost 3 bases, J lost 7 bases, and 8 bases stayed unmatched. CDR1 is LGHNA, CDR2 YNFKEQ, per germline. The CDR3 spells CASSQERQGAGGELFF. CDR3 DNA sequence: TGTGCCAGCAGCCAGGAGCGACAGGGGGCGGGCGGGGAGCTGTTTTTT.

The chain employs TRBV7-3 and TRBJ2-3; TRBD1 might be the D (5 bases). Germline assignment: CDR1 SGHTA and CDR2 FQGTGA. V gave up 4 bases and J gave up 0 bases, with 8 bases separating them. The CDR3 sequence is 14 residues long. This chain's CDR3 is CASSSTASTDTQYF. The CDR3 region has the DNA TGTGCCAGCAGCTCGACAGCTAGCACAGATACGCAGTATTTT.

The J gene is TRBJ2-1, the V gene TRBV19; D is perhaps TRBD1 (6 bases). V dropped 4 bases and J dropped 4 bases, with 8 bases sitting between them. CDR1 and CDR2 (germline): LNHDA, SQIVND (reference sequence). The CDR3 length is 13 residues. The CDR3 region has the DNA TGTGCCAGTAGTACGAGGGGGTACAATGAGCAGTTCTTC. It is translated as CASSTRGYNEQFF.

Turning to this clone: Germline is not matched at one junction end, which may reflect a read error. The chain is built from TRBV11-1 and TRBJ2-1; TRBD2 agrees at 8 bases. Germline lookup yields CDR1 SGHAT and CDR2 FQDESV (reference sequence). The CDR3 is made up of 16 amino acids. This chain's CDR3 is CASSLAPGLGTNEQFF. Here the CDR3 DNA reads TGTGCCAGCAGCCTAGCCCCGGGACTAGGGACCAATGAGCAGTTCTTC.

The rearrangement uses TRBV6-5 and TRBJ2-7; 8 bases align to TRBD1. V dropped 4 bases and J dropped 6; count of bases not matched to a gene: 11. This CDR3 contains 15 residues. Germline V lookup: CDR1 MNHEY, CDR2 SVGAGI. CDR3 region: CASSSTQGAASEQYF. The CDR3, as DNA: TGTGCCAGCAGTTCGACTCAGGGGGCGGCCTCCGAGCAGTACTTC.

The CDR3 sequence: CASSQEEGAGPIKDTQYF. The CDR3 coding sequence is TGTGCCAGCAGCCAAGAAGAGGGAGCGGGCCCTATAAAAGATACGCAGTATTTT. V usage is TRBV4-2 and J usage is TRBJ2-3; tentatively, D is TRBD2 (6 bases). There are 18 residues in the CDR3. Trimming cost V 0 bases and J 5 bases, with 21 bases left between them. CDR1 LGHNA and CDR2 YNFKEQ come from the germline V gene.

This clone occurred many times. This chain joins TRBV30 and TRBJ2-6; TRBD2 agrees at 8 bases. CDR1 GTSNPN and CDR2 SVGIG come from the germline V gene (reference sequence). After removal of 0 bases from V and 4 bases from J, the junction contained 5 bases not matched to a gene. There are 16 residues in the CDR3. The CDR3 nucleotides are TGTGCCTGGAGTGTACCGGGGGGGCAAGGGGCCAACGTCCTGACTTTC. Its protein product is CAWSVPGGQGANVLTF.

The chain combines TRBV19 with TRBJ2-2, with a possible D match to TRBD2 (5 bases). The V gene lost 3 bases and the J gene lost 6 bases, with 20 bases spanning the gap. Germline-derived CDR1 and CDR2 are LNHDA and SQIVND (reference sequence). CDR3 size: 17 residues. The CDR3 reads CASSIAPLRNGAGELFF. The DNA for the CDR3 is TGTGCCAGTAGTATCGCCCCTCTACGGAACGGGGCCGGGGAGCTGTTTTTT.

V is TRBV28 and J is TRBJ2-2, with D unresolved. Looked up from germline, CDR1 is MDHEN and CDR2 is SYDVKM. The CDR3 totals 12 residues. The ends were cut back, 5 bases at V and 4 bases at J, with 5 bases in the middle. CDR3 nucleotide sequence: TGTGCCAGCAGTCTTATCACCGGGGAGCTGTTTTTT. Amino acids: CASSLITGELFF.

The chain couples TRBV4-3 to TRBJ2-3; TRBD2 aligns across 10 bases. In germline, CDR1 is LGHNA, CDR2 YSLEER. The CDR3 sequence is 16 residues long. With V trimmed by 0 bases and J by 7 bases, 7 bases remained unmatched. This chain's CDR3 is CASSQESGRALNTQYF. The CDR3 DNA follows: TGCGCCAGCAGCCAAGAGAGCGGGAGGGCCTTAAATACGCAGTATTTT.

The chain has TRBV19 and TRBJ2-7; a possible D gene is TRBD2 (6 bases). This CDR3 has 12 residues. The germline CDR1 and CDR2 sequences are LNHDA and SQIVND (reference sequence). Trimming took 6 bases from V and 4 from J, leaving 10 bases between them. The CDR3 spells CASSLEGYEQYF. CDR3 bases: TGTGCCAGTAGCTTGGAGGGTTACGAGCAGTACTTC.

This clone was recorded a few times. The gene calls are TRBV5-1 and TRBJ2-7, with TRBD2 as a possible D gene (6 bases). V was trimmed by 2 bases and J by 3 bases, leaving 18 bases between them. The CDR3 sequence is 16 residues long. From germline, CDR1 is SGHRS and CDR2 YFSETQ. The CDR3 DNA is TGCGCCAGCAGCTTCGGTGATGCGGGGCGCCTCTACGAGCAGTACTTC. Amino acid sequence: CASSFGDAGRLYEQYF.

For the CDR3, the DNA is TGTGCCAGTAGGAGACTAGCAGGGGAAACAGATACGCAGTATTTT. As protein: CASRRLAGETDTQYF. V gene TRBV19 combines with J gene TRBJ2-3, with D tentatively TRBD2 (7 bases). Germline CDR1 reads LNHDA; CDR2 reads SQIVND (reference sequence). V was trimmed by 6 bases and J by 3 bases, leaving 16 bases between them. The CDR3 spans 15 residues.

This clone has only one observation. The chain couples TRBV28 to TRBJ2-7; 10 bases are a match to TRBD2. After removal of 5 bases from V and 0 bases from J, the junction contained 10 bases not matched to a gene. Germline loops: CDR1 MDHEN, CDR2 SYDVKM. The CDR3 is made up of 17 amino acids. The CDR3 DNA follows: TGTGCCAGCAGTAGTCTATGGACTAGCGGTCCCTCCTACGAGCAGTACTTC. It encodes CASSSLWTSGPSYEQYF. The full variable domain, in which reference TRBV28 and TRBJ2-7 provide the parts outside the CDR3, is DVKVTQSSRYLVKRTGEKVFLECVQDMDHENMFWYRQDPGLGLRLIYFSYDVKMKEKGDIPEGYSVSREKKERFSLILESASTNQTSMYLCASSSLWTSGPSYEQYFGPGTRLTVT.

The V call is TRBV19, the J call TRBJ2-6; TRBD1 is a possible D gene (6 bases). CDR3 length: 18 residues. Germline CDR1 LNHDA, CDR2 SQIVND (reference sequence). Trimming took 4 bases from V and 2 from J, leaving 18 bases between them. This CDR3 reads CASSKVGRGKAGANVLTF. In DNA form, the CDR3 reads TGTGCCAGTAGTAAAGTCGGCAGGGGAAAAGCTGGGGCCAACGTCCTGACTTTC.

The V call is TRBV7-9, the J call TRBJ1-2; no definite D call. The CDR3 sequence is 12 residues long. Germline CDR1 SEHNR, CDR2 FQNEAQ (reference sequence). V was cut by 3 bases and J by 4 bases, with 6 bases left in between. CDR3 sequence: CASSLAGYGYTF. The CDR3 region has the DNA TGTGCCAGCAGCTTGGCTGGCTATGGCTACACCTTC.

The chain carries TRBV7-9 and TRBJ1-1; D is uncertain. Germline CDR1 and CDR2: SEHNR and FQNEAQ (reference sequence). The CDR3 spans 13 residues. Trimming left V 3 bases short and J 4 bases short, with 9 bases between. The CDR3 reads CASSFYSGTEAFF. CDR3 DNA sequence: TGTGCCAGCAGCTTCTACTCGGGCACTGAAGCTTTCTTT.

V and J are TRBV28 and TRBJ2-5; maybe TRBD2 (5 bases). Germline V gene data show CDR1 as MDHEN and CDR2 as SYDVKM. The CDR3 has 13 amino acids. Between the trimmed V and J ends, which lost 2 bases and 5 bases, there was a span of 9 bases. The DNA for the CDR3 is TGTGCCAGCAGTTTAGAGGGCCGGGAGACCCAGTACTTC. Translation: CASSLEGRETQYF.

This chain connects TRBV4-1 to TRBJ1-2; D is unclear. The CDR3 has 14 residues. Germline V gene lookup returns CDR1 MGHRA and CDR2 YSYEKL. The V and J ends lost 3 bases and 7 bases respectively, with 15 bases between them. CDR3 sequence reads: CASSHRSRHGGYTF. The CDR3 DNA reads TGCGCCAGCAGCCACCGGTCCAGACACGGTGGCTACACCTTC.

The chain is built from TRBV7-6 and TRBJ1-2; D is perhaps TRBD1 (6 bases). This CDR3 is 14 amino acids long. The V end was cut by 4 bases, the J end by 4 bases, with 13 bases between. From germline, CDR1 is SGHVS and CDR2 FNYEAQ. The CDR3 bases are TGTGCCAGCAGCTGGAACGAAGGGGGCTATGGCTACACCTTC. Protein sequence: CASSWNEGGYGYTF.

The chain joins TRBV30 to TRBJ2-1; 8 bases map to TRBD2. This CDR3 is built from 16 residues. Germline-derived CDR1 and CDR2 are GTSNPN and SVGIG (reference sequence). With 2 bases clipped from V and 7 bases from J, the junction kept 13 bases outside the gene matches. The CDR3 nucleotides read TGTGCCTGGAGTACGGGAGCGGGAGTTGGTTCGAATGAGCAGTTCTTC. This gives the protein CAWSTGAGVGSNEQFF.

The sample holds one count of this clone. The V and J genes are TRBV6-6 and TRBJ1-5; D gene unclear. V was shortened by 2 bases and J by 6 bases, with 17 bases between the two germline ends. The germline V gene encodes CDR1 MNHNY and CDR2 SVGAGI (reference sequence). This CDR3 is built from 16 residues. CDR3: CASSYLRNLALQPQHF. In DNA, the CDR3 is TGTGCCAGCAGTTACCTGAGGAACTTGGCCCTTCAGCCCCAGCATTTT.

The CDR3 coding sequence is TGCAGTGCATACAGGGGCGGGGAGCTGTTTTTT. Its translation: CSAYRGGELFF. V and J are TRBV20-1 and TRBJ2-2; TRBD1 matches 7 bases. The CDR3 is 11 amino acids. CDR1 and CDR2 (germline): DFQATT, SNEGSKA (reference sequence). J lost 7 bases, V lost 6 bases, and 2 bases had no gene match.